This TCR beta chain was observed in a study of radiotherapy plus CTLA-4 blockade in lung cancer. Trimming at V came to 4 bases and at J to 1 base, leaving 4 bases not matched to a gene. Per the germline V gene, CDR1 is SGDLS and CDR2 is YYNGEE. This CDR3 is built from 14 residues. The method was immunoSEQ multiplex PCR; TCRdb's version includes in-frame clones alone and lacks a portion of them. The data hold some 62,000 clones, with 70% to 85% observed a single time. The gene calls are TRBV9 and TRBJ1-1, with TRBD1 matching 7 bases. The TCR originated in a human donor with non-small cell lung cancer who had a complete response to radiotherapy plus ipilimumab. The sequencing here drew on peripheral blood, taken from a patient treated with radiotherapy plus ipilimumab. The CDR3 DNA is TGTGCCAGCAGCATAACAGGGGAGAACACTGAAGCTTTCTTT. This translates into CASSITGENTEAFF.